One T cell receptor (beta chain) is described in this entry. What it binds is not known. Sequencing used immunoSEQ multiplex PCR; TCRdb keeps in-frame clones, though not all of them. This sample has about 17,000 clones, with around 70% found just once. This specimen comes from a study of OX40 agonist ivuxolimab in advanced cancers. About the research overall: It was ivuxolimab, an agonistic anti-OX40 (CD134) antibody, that patients were treated with. Ivuxolimab was delivered to patients intravenously every 2 weeks at doses spanning 0.01 to 10 mg/kg. At roughly 80% male, the cohort had a mean age of about 60 years, ranging from roughly 23 to 80. Overall study findings and caveats: Averaged across samples, CD8+ T cells carried more expanded clones than CD4+ did.

The CDR3 is made up of 15 amino acids. The germline V gene encodes CDR1 SGHAT and CDR2 FQNNGV. Trimming cost V 5 bases and J 6 bases; bases outside gene matches: 9. The origin of this receptor is an adult with an advanced solid tumor such as melanoma, head and neck, liver or kidney cancer. The input for sequencing was CD4+ or CD8+ T cells sorted from blood, taken in a trial of the OX40 agonist ivuxolimab. This rearrangement joins TRBV11-2 to TRBJ2-7, with 11 bases that match TRBD2. CDR3 sequence reads: CASSPRLAGLSEQYF. The CDR3 DNA follows: TGTGCCAGCAGCCCTAGACTAGCGGGACTCAGCGAGCAGTACTTC.